This T cell receptor beta chain was sequenced for a study of T cell clonality in common variable immunodeficiency. This clone was detected ten times or more. Its antigen is undetermined. Read sequence stops 3 residues before the CDR3 end, and the germline J gene provides the missing end. Study-wide points: T cell subpopulation sequencing would be needed to explain CVID clonality. Repertoire-complication correlations in CVID were limited by patient heterogeneity.

Profiled with immunoSEQ multiplex PCR; TCRdb holds only in-frame clones, not every one. The sample was found to contain approximately 50,000 clones, and every one recurs. CDR1 is PRHDT, CDR2 FYEKMQ, per germline (reference sequence). This CDR3 contains 13 residues. Trimming left V 5 bases short and J 10 bases short, with 12 bases between. V and J are TRBV13 and TRBJ1-6; no firm D call. The TCR was taken from a person aged 18 to 75 in good health. The sequencing input was peripheral blood mononuclear cells. The CDR3 spells CASSAVQFSPLHF. CDR3 DNA (partial): TGTGCCAGCAGCGCCGTACAGTTCTCACCC.